The 5 T cell receptor beta chains below come from one sample, sequenced in a study of cytomegalovirus exposure and HLA in healthy donors. Primers included in the PCR were 60 Vbeta and 13 Jbeta primers. TCRdb's copy holds only in-frame clones and misses some; the assay was immunoSEQ multiplex PCR. This table holds approximately 91,000 clones, less than 70% found once. What was sequenced was PBMCs. All receptors derive from a female donor in good health and CMV-seronegative.

This chain joins TRBV7-3 and TRBJ2-6, with 7 bases matching TRBD1. The V and J ends lost 5 bases and 1 base, in that order; junction bases with no gene match: 2. Looked up from germline, CDR1 is SGHTA and CDR2 is FQGTGA. The length of the CDR3 is 15 residues. CDR3 sequence: CASSHRGSGANVLTF. CDR3 sequence (DNA): TGTGCCAGCAGCCACAGGGGTTCTGGGGCCAACGTCCTGACTTTC.

This clone was picked up a small number of times. CDR3 protein: CASSYAGGEYF. The CDR3 DNA reads TGTGCCAGCAGTTACGCAGGGGGCGAGTACTTC. The chain links TRBV6-5 to TRBJ2-7, with 8 nucleotides matching TRBD1. V dropped 2 bases and J dropped 11; count of bases not matched to a gene: 2. CDR1 is MNHEY, CDR2 SVGAGI, per germline. The CDR3 runs to 11 residues.

The V gene is TRBV7-2, the J gene TRBJ2-7; D is uncertain. The germline V gene has CDR1 SGHTA and CDR2 FQGNSA. The V gene lost 0 bases and the J gene lost 8 bases, with 11 bases spanning the gap. The CDR3 has 13 residues. CDR3 in amino acids: CASSLAGSRQQYF. CDR3 nucleotide sequence: TGTGCCAGCAGCTTAGCTGGATCTAGGCAGCAGTACTTC.

Here the CDR3 reads CASSPWAGGNTGELFF. CDR3 in DNA: TGTGCCAGCAGCCCGTGGGCAGGGGGGAATACCGGGGAGCTGTTTTTT. This chain uses TRBV7-3 with TRBJ2-2; D possibly corresponds to TRBD1 (7 bases). The ends were cut back, 5 bases at V and 5 bases at J, with 18 bases in the middle. Germline-derived CDR1 and CDR2 are SGHTA and FQGTGA. This CDR3 has 16 amino acids.

Turning to this clone: The same CDR3 arises from other DNA sequences in this sample as well. This chain connects TRBV2 to TRBJ1-5; D remains unclear. V lost 6 bases to trimming and J lost 6 bases, with 12 bases between them. The CDR3 length is 13 residues. Germline V gives CDR1 SNHLY, CDR2 FYNNEI. The CDR3 DNA is TGTGCCAGCAGGGACGGAGGCCCTCAGCCCCAGCATTTT. Protein product: CASRDGGPQPQHF.